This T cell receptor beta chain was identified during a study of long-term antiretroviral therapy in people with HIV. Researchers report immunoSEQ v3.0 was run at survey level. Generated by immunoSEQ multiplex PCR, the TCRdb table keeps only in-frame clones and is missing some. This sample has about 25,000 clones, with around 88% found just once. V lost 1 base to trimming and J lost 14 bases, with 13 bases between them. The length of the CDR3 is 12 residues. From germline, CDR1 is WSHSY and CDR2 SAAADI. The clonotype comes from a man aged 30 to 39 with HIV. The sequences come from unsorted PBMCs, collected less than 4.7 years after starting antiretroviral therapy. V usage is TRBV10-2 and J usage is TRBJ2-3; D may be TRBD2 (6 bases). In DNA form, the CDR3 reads TGCGCCAGCAGTGAGTACGGGACTCCGCTGTATTTT. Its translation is CASSEYGTPLYF.